The present TCR beta chain was sequenced within a study of blood T cell repertoires in COVID-19. Overall study context: The study drew acute and convalescent COVID-19 samples from the United States, Italy and Spain. PBMCs, B-cell-depleted T cells, or T cells provided the cDNA or gDNA that made up the material.

Clones were read by immunoSEQ multiplex PCR, and TCRdb kept only the in-frame ones, dropping some. The sample has approximately 150,000 clones; over 80% are singletons. CDR3 size: 12 residues. V shed 5 bases and J shed 7 bases, with 11 bases lying between them. Per germline, CDR1 MDHEN and CDR2 SYDVKM. This TCR was sampled from a man older than 75 with acute or convalescent COVID-19. The chain is built from TRBV28 and TRBJ1-2; D ambiguous. The specimen was peripheral blood. In DNA form, the CDR3 reads TGTGCCAGCAGTCGTGCGGGCCTTGGCTACACCTTC. Residues: CASSRAGLGYTF.